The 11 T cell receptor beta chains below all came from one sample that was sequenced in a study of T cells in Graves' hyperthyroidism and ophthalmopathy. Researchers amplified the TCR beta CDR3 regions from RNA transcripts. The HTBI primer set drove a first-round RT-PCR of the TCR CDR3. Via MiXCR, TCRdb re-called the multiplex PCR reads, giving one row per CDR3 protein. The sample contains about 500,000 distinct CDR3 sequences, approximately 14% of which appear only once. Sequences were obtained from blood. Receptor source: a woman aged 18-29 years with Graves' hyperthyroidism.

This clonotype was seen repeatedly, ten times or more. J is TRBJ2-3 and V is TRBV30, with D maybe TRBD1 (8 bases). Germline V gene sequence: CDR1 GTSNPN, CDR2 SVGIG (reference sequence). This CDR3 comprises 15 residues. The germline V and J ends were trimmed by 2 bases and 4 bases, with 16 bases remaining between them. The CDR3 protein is CAWSRRTGRADTQYF. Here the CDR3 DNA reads TGTGCCTGGAGTCGAAGGACAGGGAGGGCAGATACGCAGTATTTT.

The CDR3 sequence: CASSALGQGHSGANVLTF. The CDR3 DNA reads TGTGCCAGCAGTGCACTGGGACAGGGCCACTCTGGGGCCAACGTCCTGACTTTC. The chain has TRBV27 and TRBJ2-6; TRBD1 matches 9 bases. Trimming at V came to 5 bases and at J to 0 bases, leaving 8 bases not matched to a gene. This CDR3 has 18 residues. Germline CDR1 is MNHEY and CDR2 is SMNVEV (reference sequence).

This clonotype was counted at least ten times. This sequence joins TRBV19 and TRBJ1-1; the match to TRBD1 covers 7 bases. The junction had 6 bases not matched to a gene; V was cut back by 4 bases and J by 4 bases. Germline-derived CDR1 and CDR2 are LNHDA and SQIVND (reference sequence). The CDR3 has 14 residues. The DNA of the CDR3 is TGTGCCAGTAGTACATTGAACAGGGGCACTGAAGCTTTCTTT. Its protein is CASSTLNRGTEAFF.

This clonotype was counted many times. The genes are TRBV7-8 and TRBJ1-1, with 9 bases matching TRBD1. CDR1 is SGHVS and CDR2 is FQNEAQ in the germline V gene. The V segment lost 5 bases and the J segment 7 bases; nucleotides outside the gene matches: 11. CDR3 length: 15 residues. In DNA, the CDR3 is TGTGCCAGCAGCCAGCCCTACAGGGGGCAGGGTGAAGCTTTCTTT. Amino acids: CASSQPYRGQGEAFF.

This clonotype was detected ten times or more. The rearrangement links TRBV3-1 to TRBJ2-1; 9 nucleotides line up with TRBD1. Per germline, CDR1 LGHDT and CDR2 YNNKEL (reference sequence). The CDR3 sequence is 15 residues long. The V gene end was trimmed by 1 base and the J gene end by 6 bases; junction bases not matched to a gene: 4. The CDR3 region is CASSQAQTGGNEQFF. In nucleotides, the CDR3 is TGTGCCAGCAGCCAAGCTCAGACAGGGGGCAATGAGCAGTTCTTC.

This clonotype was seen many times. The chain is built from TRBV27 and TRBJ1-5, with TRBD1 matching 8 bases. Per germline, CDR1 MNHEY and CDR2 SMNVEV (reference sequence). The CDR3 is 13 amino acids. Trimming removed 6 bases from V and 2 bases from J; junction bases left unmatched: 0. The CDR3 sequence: CASRTGGNQPQHF. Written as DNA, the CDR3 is TGTGCCAGCAGGACAGGGGGCAATCAGCCCCAGCATTTT.

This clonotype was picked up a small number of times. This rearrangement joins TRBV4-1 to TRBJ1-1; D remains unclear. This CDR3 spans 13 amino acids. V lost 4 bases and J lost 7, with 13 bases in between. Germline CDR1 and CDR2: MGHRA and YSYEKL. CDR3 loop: CASSPRPGNEAFF. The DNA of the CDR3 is TGCGCCAGCAGCCCCCGTCCGGGGAATGAAGCTTTCTTT.

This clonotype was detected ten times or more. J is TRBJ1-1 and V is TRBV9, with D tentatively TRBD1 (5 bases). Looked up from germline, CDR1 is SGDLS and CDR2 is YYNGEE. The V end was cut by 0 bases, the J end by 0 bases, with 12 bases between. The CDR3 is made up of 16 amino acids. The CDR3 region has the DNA TGTGCCAGCAGCGTAGGTGGGGGGTTGCTGAACACTGAAGCTTTCTTT. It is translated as CASSVGGGLLNTEAFF.

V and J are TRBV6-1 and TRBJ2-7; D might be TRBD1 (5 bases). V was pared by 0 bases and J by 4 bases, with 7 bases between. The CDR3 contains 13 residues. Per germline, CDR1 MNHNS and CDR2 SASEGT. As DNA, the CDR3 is TGTGCCAGCAGTGAAGCAGGGGAATACGAGCAGTACTTC. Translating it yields CASSEAGEYEQYF.

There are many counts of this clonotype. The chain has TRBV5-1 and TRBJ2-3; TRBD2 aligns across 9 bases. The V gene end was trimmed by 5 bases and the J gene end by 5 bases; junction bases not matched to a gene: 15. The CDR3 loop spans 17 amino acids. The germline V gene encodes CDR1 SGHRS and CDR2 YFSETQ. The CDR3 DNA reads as TGCGCCAGCAGGGTAATGATAGCGGGAGCTGATAAAGATACGCAGTATTTT. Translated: CASRVMIAGADKDTQYF.

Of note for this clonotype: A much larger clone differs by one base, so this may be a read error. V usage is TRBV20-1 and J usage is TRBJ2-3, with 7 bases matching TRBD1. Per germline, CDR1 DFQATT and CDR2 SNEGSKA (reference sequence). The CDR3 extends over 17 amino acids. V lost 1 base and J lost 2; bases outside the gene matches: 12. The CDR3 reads CSARGRGRSSFTDTQYF. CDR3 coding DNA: TGCAGTGCTAGAGGTAGGGGGCGGTCTTCATTCACAGATACGCAGTATTTT.